Listed below are T cell receptor beta chains from one sample, sequenced in a study of T cell repertoires in cytomegalovirus infection. MiXCR, applied by TCRdb to the reads, yields one record per CDR3 protein. The table includes more than 400,000 distinct CDR3 sequences, 26% detected once. Sequencing was performed on PBMCs. All receptors derive from a human donor in good health (CMV status not recorded). Some clones in this sample may be carry-over from other donors' samples. CDR3s include the opening cysteine and the closing phenylalanine or tryptophan. A D gene is named only where the DNA matches it firmly. Clone size is not always given. Where it is, it says once, few, many or a class for expanded clones.

V	size	J	D	DNA	CDR3
TRBV7-8	many	TRBJ2-5	TRBD2	TGTGCCAGCAGCCCGGGTGGGGGAGGGGAGACCCAGTACTTC	CASSPGGGGETQYF
TRBV12-3/TRBV12-4	NA	TRBJ2-1	NA	TGTGCCAGCAGTCCGACAGTTCAGAAGCTCAATGAGCAGTTCTTC	CASSPTVQKLNEQFF
TRBV7-9	NA	TRBJ2-2	TRBD2	TGTGCCAGCAGCACGGGACTAGCGGGAGCCCCCACCGGGGAGCTGTTTTTT	CASSTGLAGAPTGELFF
TRBV7-6	many	TRBJ1-1	NA	TGTGCCAGCAGCTCCCCAGTCGGGGTGAACACTGAAGCTTTCTTT	CASSSPVGVNTEAFF
TRBV6-4	once	TRBJ2-3	TRBD1	TGTGCCAGCAGTGGCGGGACAGGGGCAGATACGCAGTATTTT	CASSGGTGADTQYF
TRBV6-2/TRBV6-3	few	TRBJ2-2	TRBD1	TGTGCCAGCAGCCAGGACAGGGGATATAGGACCGGGGAGCTGTTTTTT	CASSQDRGYRTGELFF
TRBV2	NA	TRBJ2-1	TRBD1	TGTGCCAGCACCAAAAGGAGACAGGGTGATGAGCAGTTCTTC	CASTKRRQGDEQFF
TRBV6-1	many	TRBJ1-5	NA	TGTGCCAGCAGTGCGTACGGGAGAGATCAGCCCCAGCATTTT	CASSAYGRDQPQHF
TRBV7-2	few	TRBJ2-1	TRBD1	TGTGCCAGCAGCTCCCGGGACAGCTTTGAGCAGTTCTTC	CASSSRDSFEQFF
TRBV6-5	once	TRBJ2-1	NA	TGTGCCAGCAGATTACTGGTCGGAAGCTCCTACAATGAGCAGTTCTTC	CASRLLVGSSYNEQFF
TRBV12-3/TRBV12-4	few	TRBJ1-5	TRBD1	TGTGCCAGCAGCCAAAGAGGGGGCCAGCCCCAGCATTTT	CASSQRGGQPQHF
TRBV7-3	NA	TRBJ2-7	NA	TGTGCCAGCGGCCGCGCCTACGAGCAGTACTTC	CASGRAYEQYF
TRBV5-1	NA	TRBJ1-4	TRBD1	TGCGCCAGCAGCACCTTACAGGGGAAGAATGAAAAACTGTTTTTT	CASSTLQGKNEKLFF
TRBV6-2/TRBV6-3	few	TRBJ1-5	NA	TGTGCCAGCAGTTACTCGACAACCCCTAATCAGCCCCAGCATTTT	CASSYSTTPNQPQHF
TRBV27	NA	TRBJ1-1	NA	TGTGCCAGCAGTTTAAACGCAGAGAACACTGAAGCTTTCTTT	CASSLNAENTEAFF
TRBV28	NA	TRBJ1-5	NA	TGTGCCAGCAGACAGGATAATAGCAATCAGCCCCAGCATTTT	CASRQDNSNQPQHF
TRBV6-2/TRBV6-3	NA	TRBJ2-3	NA	TGTGCCAGCACCGCACAGGGTAACACAGATACGCAGTATTTT	CASTAQGNTDTQYF
TRBV20-1	NA	TRBJ2-5	TRBD2	TGCAGTGCTAGAAAAGCGGGAGGGTCCCAGGGGACCCGGTACTTC	CSARKAGGSQGTRYF
TRBV6-2/TRBV6-3	few	TRBJ2-3	TRBD1	TGTGCCAGCAGTCCAATGTACGGACAGGGAGCCACAGATACGCAGTATTTT	CASSPMYGQGATDTQYF
TRBV7-4	few	TRBJ1-1	NA	TGTGCCAGCAGCCAAGACAGAGGACTAACACCCAAGAACACTGAAGCTTTCTTT	CASSQDRGLTPKNTEAFF
TRBV12-3/TRBV12-4	few	TRBJ1-1	NA	TGTGCCAGCAGTTTGGGGACACGGAACACTGAAGCTTTCTTT	CASSLGTRNTEAFF
TRBV7-2	many	TRBJ2-3	NA	TGTGCCAGCACCCCTCGCGGGTTCAGCACAGATACGCAGTATTTT	CASTPRGFSTDTQYF
TRBV10-3	NA	TRBJ2-7	TRBD1	TGTGCCATCAGCCGGACAGGGGGCTCCTACGAGCAGTACTTC	CAISRTGGSYEQYF
TRBV5-6	NA	TRBJ1-2	TRBD1	TGTGCCAGCAGTCTAGGACAGGGGAAGATTTTGGGCTACACCTTC	CASSLGQGKILGYTF
TRBV12-3/TRBV12-4	few	TRBJ1-1	TRBD1	TGTGCCAGCAGTATCGGGACAGGGGAAGCTTTCTTT	CASSIGTGEAFF
TRBV12-3/TRBV12-4	many	TRBJ2-5	NA	TGTGCCAGCAGTTTGGGTTCTCCCGGTGGGACCCAGTACTTC	CASSLGSPGGTQYF
TRBV19	NA	TRBJ1-2	NA	TGTGCCAGTAGTATTCTCCCCGGCGAGGTCTATGGCTACACCTTC	CASSILPGEVYGYTF
TRBV19	few	TRBJ2-6	NA	TGTGCCAGTAGTATTGTGACTGGCTCTGGGGCCAACGTCCTGACTTTC	CASSIVTGSGANVLTF
TRBV28	few	TRBJ1-2	TRBD1	TGTGCCAGCAGCCCGTTCAGCAGGGGGCGAGGTGGCTACACCTTC	CASSPFSRGRGGYTF
TRBV5-4	NA	TRBJ2-1	TRBD2	TGTGCCGCCATATCCAGCGGGAGGGGGTACAATGAGCAGTTCTTC	CAAISSGRGYNEQFF
TRBV19	few	TRBJ1-2	NA	TGTGCCAGTAGCCTGACCGCGGCACTTAACTATGGCTACACCTTC	CASSLTAALNYGYTF
TRBV20-1	few	TRBJ1-2	NA	TGCAGTGCGAAGGTTTGGACGGTGAACTATGGCTACACCTTC	CSAKVWTVNYGYTF
TRBV27	NA	TRBJ2-3	NA	TGTGCCAGCAGTTTAGCAGAACACACAGATACGCAGTATTTT	CASSLAEHTDTQYF
TRBV12-3/TRBV12-4	few	TRBJ2-1	TRBD2	TGTGCCAGCAGGGGACTAGCGGATTACAATGAGCAGTTCTTC	CASRGLADYNEQFF
TRBV19	many	TRBJ1-2	TRBD1	TGTGCCAGTAGCGCTGGGACAGAGACCTATGGCTACACCTTC	CASSAGTETYGYTF
TRBV12-3/TRBV12-4	many	TRBJ1-2	NA	TGTGCCAGCAGTTTAGCGGTTTCTTGGAACTTCCAAACTAACTATGGCTACACCTTC	CASSLAVSWNFQTNYGYTF
TRBV10-3	NA	TRBJ1-1	NA	TGTGCCATCAGTGGGGCCGGGGCTGGCACTGAAGCTTTCTTT	CAISGAGAGTEAFF
TRBV18	NA	TRBJ2-5	TRBD2	TGTGCCAGCTCGCCCACTGCGGGAGGGCCGGAGGAGACCCAGTACTTC	CASSPTAGGPEETQYF
TRBV20-1	NA	TRBJ1-1	NA	TGCAGTGCTAGTTCCAGGTCAAACACTGAAGCTTTCTTT	CSASSRSNTEAFF
TRBV5-1	NA	TRBJ1-1	NA	TGCGCCAGCACGGATCTAGGGATTGGTCATGGAACTGAAGCTTTCTTT	CASTDLGIGHGTEAFF
TRBV28	NA	TRBJ1-5	NA	TGTGCCAGCAGTACCAGAGGGGTGGCGAGCAATCAGCCCCAGCATTTT	CASSTRGVASNQPQHF